These T cell receptor beta chains were read from a single sample in a study of T-cell reconstitution after alpha-beta-depleted transplantation in children. TCRdb fed the PCR reads into MiXCR, producing one record per CDR3 protein. The sample includes 700,000 to 950,000 distinct CDR3 sequences, under 20% seen only once; the top ten take under 6%. Sequencing used PBMCs, mostly from graft donor cells, obtained 360 days after TCRalphabeta/CD19-depleted stem cell transplant. These receptor sequences come from a male patient aged 10 to 17 who had a stem cell transplant for acute lymphoblastic leukemia, so the T cells may come from the graft donor. The CDR3 runs from the conserved cysteine through the conserved F or W. Each record gives: clone size, V gene, D gene, J gene, CDR3 protein, CDR3 DNA. D genes are given only for firm matches. Rows may omit the clone size; those that give it use once, few, many or a size class.

-	TRBV28	-	TRBJ1-6	CASSSVSPLHF	TGTGCCAGCAGTTCGGTTTCACCCCTCCACTTT
-	TRBV7-9	-	TRBJ1-1	CASSLNLGYRTEAFF	TGTGCCAGCAGCTTAAATCTCGGATATAGGACTGAAGCTTTCTTT
-	TRBV5-1	TRBD1	TRBJ1-6	CASAGTANSPLHF	TGCGCCAGCGCCGGGACAGCTAATTCACCCCTCCACTTT
few	TRBV4-1	-	TRBJ2-7	CASSHRDVSSYEQYF	TGCGCCAGCAGCCATAGGGACGTTAGCTCCTACGAGCAGTACTTC
-	TRBV12-3/TRBV12-4	-	TRBJ2-1	CAVTAAYYNEQFF	TGTGCCGTAACTGCAGCGTATTACAATGAGCAGTTCTTC
few	TRBV5-6	-	TRBJ2-3	CASSLFPRDYGDLDTQYF	TGTGCCAGCAGCTTGTTCCCACGTGACTATGGCGATTTGGATACGCAGTATTTT
few	TRBV5-6	-	TRBJ2-7	CASSLRAGMDEQYF	TGTGCCAGCAGCTTAAGGGCAGGGATGGACGAGCAGTACTTC
few	TRBV7-6	TRBD2	TRBJ2-1	CASSLWGGTSVNEQFF	TGTGCCAGCAGCTTATGGGGCGGGACTAGCGTGAATGAGCAGTTCTTC
many	TRBV18	-	TRBJ2-3	CASSLVLGLATDTQYF	TGTGCCAGCTCACTCGTCCTGGGGCTCGCGACAGATACGCAGTATTTT
-	TRBV9	-	TRBJ2-2	CASSPTANTGELFF	TGTGCCAGCAGCCCGACAGCGAACACCGGGGAGCTGTTTTTT
many	TRBV9	-	TRBJ2-2	CASSARGSAGELFF	TGTGCCAGCAGCGCAAGAGGGAGTGCCGGGGAGCTGTTTTTT
-	TRBV29-1	-	TRBJ2-7	CSVEEGGVPYEQYF	TGCAGCGTTGAAGAGGGCGGGGTCCCCTACGAGCAGTACTTC
few	TRBV25-1	-	TRBJ1-1	CASSSNRAPEAFF	TGTGCCAGCAGTTCTAACAGGGCTCCTGAAGCTTTCTTT
-	TRBV3-1	-	TRBJ2-7	CASSQDVPSDRHYEQYF	TGTGCCAGCAGCCAAGATGTCCCCAGCGACCGCCACTACGAGCAGTACTTC
many	TRBV25-1	-	TRBJ2-3	CASTAGPNTDTQYF	TGTGCCAGCACCGCCGGACCGAACACAGATACGCAGTATTTT
many	TRBV20-1	TRBD2	TRBJ2-7	CSATSGSSYEQYF	TGCAGTGCTACTAGCGGGAGCTCCTACGAGCAGTACTTC
-	TRBV15	TRBD2	TRBJ2-1	CATSTPGLAEPNEQFF	TGTGCCACCAGCACACCGGGACTAGCGGAACCCAATGAGCAGTTCTTC
few	TRBV4-1	-	TRBJ2-7	CASAFGQWGEQYF	TGCGCCAGCGCCTTCGGGCAATGGGGCGAGCAGTACTTC
-	TRBV6-4	-	TRBJ1-4	CASSDSKTSGATNEKLFF	TGTGCCAGCAGTGACTCCAAGACCAGTGGGGCGACTAATGAAAAACTGTTTTTT
many	TRBV3-1	TRBD1	TRBJ2-1	CASSQDLGGQGMYEQFF	TGTGCCAGCAGCCAAGATTTGGGCGGACAGGGGATGTATGAGCAGTTCTTC
few	TRBV6-5	-	TRBJ2-7	CASSYSRRAKATYEQYF	TGTGCCAGCAGTTACTCCCGCAGGGCCAAAGCCACCTACGAGCAGTACTTC
many	TRBV9	-	TRBJ2-1	CASSVFLWDHYNEQFF	TGTGCCAGCAGCGTATTCTTGTGGGATCATTACAATGAGCAGTTCTTC
few	TRBV7-3	-	TRBJ1-1	CASSLNREQAFF	TGTGCCAGCAGCTTAAACAGGGAGCAAGCTTTCTTT
many	TRBV11-2	-	TRBJ2-3	CASSSLLATGDTQYF	TGTGCCAGCAGCTCTCTACTAGCGACAGGGGATACGCAGTATTTT
-	TRBV7-3	-	TRBJ2-5	CASSFMGAQETQYF	TGTGCCAGCAGCTTTATGGGGGCCCAAGAGACCCAGTACTTC
few	TRBV5-1	TRBD1	TRBJ2-7	CASSRFPTGTGTYEQYF	TGCGCCAGCAGCAGATTTCCTACCGGGACAGGGACCTACGAGCAGTACTTC
few	TRBV12-3/TRBV12-4	-	TRBJ1-2	CASSVLTRPPGYTF	TGTGCCAGCAGTGTTCTGACTAGACCCCCTGGCTACACCTTC
few	TRBV12-3/TRBV12-4	-	TRBJ1-1	CASSYVGGFEAFF	TGTGCCAGCAGCTACGTAGGAGGATTTGAAGCTTTCTTT
few	TRBV10-1	-	TRBJ2-3	CASRKDDWTDTQYF	TGCGCCAGCAGGAAGGATGACTGGACAGATACGCAGTATTTT
many	TRBV29-1	-	TRBJ1-1	CSVEHLKAGEAFF	TGCAGCGTTGAACACCTAAAGGCGGGTGAAGCTTTCTTT
few	TRBV7-9	-	TRBJ2-1	CASSLSLSLYNEQFF	TGTGCCAGCAGCTTAAGTCTATCCCTCTACAATGAGCAGTTCTTC
-	TRBV29-1	TRBD2	TRBJ2-7	CSAETSGTYEQYF	TGCAGCGCCGAGACTAGCGGGACCTACGAGCAGTACTTC
few	TRBV7-2	-	TRBJ1-4	CASSWGIGEKLFF	TGTGCCAGCAGCTGGGGAATTGGTGAAAAACTGTTTTTT
-	TRBV18	-	TRBJ2-7	CASSRDRLPKDEQYF	TGTGCCAGCTCGAGAGACAGGCTACCTAAGGACGAGCAGTACTTC
-	TRBV11-2	TRBD1	TRBJ1-5	CASTGRDREGVNQPQHF	TGTGCCAGCACCGGACGGGACAGGGAAGGTGTCAATCAGCCCCAGCATTTT